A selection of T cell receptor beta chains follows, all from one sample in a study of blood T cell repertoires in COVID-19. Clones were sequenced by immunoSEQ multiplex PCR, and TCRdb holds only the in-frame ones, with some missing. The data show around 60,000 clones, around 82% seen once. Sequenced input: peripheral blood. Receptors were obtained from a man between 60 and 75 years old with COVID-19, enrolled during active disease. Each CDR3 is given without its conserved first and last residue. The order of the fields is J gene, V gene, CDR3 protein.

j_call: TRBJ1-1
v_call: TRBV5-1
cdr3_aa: ASSLHEVRGAGEAF

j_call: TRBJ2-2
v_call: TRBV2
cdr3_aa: ATRTSGLPGPGELF

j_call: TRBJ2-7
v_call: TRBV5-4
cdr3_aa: ASSLSSGVATYEQY

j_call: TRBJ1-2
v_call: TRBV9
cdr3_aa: ASTVMSNYGYT

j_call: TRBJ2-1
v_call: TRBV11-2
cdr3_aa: ASSSGALTSGDDEQF

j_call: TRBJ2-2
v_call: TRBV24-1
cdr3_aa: ATSVPGLANSGELF

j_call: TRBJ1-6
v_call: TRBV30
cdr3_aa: AWSRQGDSPLH

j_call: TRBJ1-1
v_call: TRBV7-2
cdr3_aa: ASNLPVGGGTEAF

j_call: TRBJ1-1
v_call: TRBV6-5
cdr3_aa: ASSSRDRGGGTEAF

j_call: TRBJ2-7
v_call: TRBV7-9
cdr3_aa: ASSLFLRAGNEQY

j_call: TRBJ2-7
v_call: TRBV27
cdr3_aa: ASSLGGYEQY

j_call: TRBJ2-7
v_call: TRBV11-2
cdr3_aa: ASNSRRGTGGAFYEQY

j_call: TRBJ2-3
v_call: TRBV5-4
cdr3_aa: ASSDRGGDTQY

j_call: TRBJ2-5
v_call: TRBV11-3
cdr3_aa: ASSLDRGETQY

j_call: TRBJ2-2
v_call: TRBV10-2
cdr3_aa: ASSGLDYLAPGELF

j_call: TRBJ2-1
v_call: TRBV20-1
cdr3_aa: SASLAGSSYNEQF

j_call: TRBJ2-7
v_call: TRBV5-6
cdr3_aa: ASSSGRAEQY

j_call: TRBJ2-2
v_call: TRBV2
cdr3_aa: ASRAGSTYTGELF

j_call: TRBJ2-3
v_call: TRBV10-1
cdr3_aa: ASSGEAGGPFRTDTQY

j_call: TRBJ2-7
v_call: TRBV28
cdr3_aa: ASRGTGGVYEQY

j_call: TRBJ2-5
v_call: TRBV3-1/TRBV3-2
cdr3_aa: ASGPSGTGLETQY

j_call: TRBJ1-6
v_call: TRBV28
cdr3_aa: ASDGGFTYNSPLH

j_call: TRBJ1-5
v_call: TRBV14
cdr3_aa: ASSPAGNQPQH

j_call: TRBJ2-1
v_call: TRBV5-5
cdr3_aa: ASSFVGKYNEQF

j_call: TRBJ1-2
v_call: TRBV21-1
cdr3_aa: ASNDKPGQGGVEGYT

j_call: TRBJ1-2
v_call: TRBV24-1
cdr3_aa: ATSAYYGYT

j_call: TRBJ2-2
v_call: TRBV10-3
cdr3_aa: ATPRSEAGVTGELF

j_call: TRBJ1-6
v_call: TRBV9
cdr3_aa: ASSVRGETLH

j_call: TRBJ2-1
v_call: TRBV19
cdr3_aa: ASSTPSGKYNEQF

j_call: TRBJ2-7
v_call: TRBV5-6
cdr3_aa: ASSLLAGGDSYEQY

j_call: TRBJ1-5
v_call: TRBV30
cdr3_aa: AWSVQGDQPQH

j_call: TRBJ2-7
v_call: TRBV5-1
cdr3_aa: ASSQQGESFTKQY

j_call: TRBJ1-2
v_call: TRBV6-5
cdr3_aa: ASRGGANYGYT

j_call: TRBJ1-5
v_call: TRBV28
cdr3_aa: ASSSPLAGAQPQH

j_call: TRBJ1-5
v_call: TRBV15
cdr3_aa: ATSSATGRYYRYSNQPQH

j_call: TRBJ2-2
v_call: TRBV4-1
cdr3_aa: ASSNQGINYLNTGELF

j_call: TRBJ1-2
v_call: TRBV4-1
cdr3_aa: ASSQDSGQRVASNYGYT

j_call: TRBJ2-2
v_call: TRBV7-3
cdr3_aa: ASSFRDSSTGELF